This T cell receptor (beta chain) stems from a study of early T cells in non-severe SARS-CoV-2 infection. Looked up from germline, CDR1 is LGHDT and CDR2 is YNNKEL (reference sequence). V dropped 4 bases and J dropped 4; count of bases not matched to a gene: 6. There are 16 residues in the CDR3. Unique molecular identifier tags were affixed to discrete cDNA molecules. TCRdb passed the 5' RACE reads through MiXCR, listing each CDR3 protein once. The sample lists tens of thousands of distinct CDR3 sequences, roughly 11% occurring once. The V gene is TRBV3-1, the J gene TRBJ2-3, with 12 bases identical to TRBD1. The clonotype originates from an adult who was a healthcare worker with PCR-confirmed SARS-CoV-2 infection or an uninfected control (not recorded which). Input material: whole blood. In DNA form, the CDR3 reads TGTGCCAGCAGCCCCGGAGGGACAGGGGGCGCAGATACGCAGTATTTT. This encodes CASSPGGTGGADTQYF.